A single sample is the source of the 14 T cell receptor beta chains below, sequenced in a study of blood T cell repertoires in COVID-19 (dated by TCRdb to the early 2020s). The library was produced with the immunoSEQ multiplex PCR assay. Held by TCRdb, this immuneACCESS table contains in-frame sequences only and omits some clones. Under half of the omission traces to an unresolved V gene where checked; the cause of the rest is unknown. The sample table holds about 49,000 clones, of which just over 90% were seen once. Clones ranked in the top ten supply more than 0.8% of the sample. The sample was peripheral blood. The source of these receptors is a man aged 55 to 70 with COVID-19, enrolled during active disease.

This chain joins TRBV30 and TRBJ2-2, with a possible D match to TRBD1 (5 bases). Germline V lookup: CDR1 GTSNPN, CDR2 SVGIG (reference sequence). Trimming pared 7 bases from V and 2 bases from J, leaving 8 bases between. This CDR3 contains 12 residues. The CDR3 nucleotides read TGTGCCTCAGGGATCAACACCGGGGAGCTGTTTTTT. This encodes CASGINTGELFF.

This rearrangement joins TRBV28 to TRBJ1-1; 8 nucleotides align to TRBD1. From germline, CDR1 is MDHEN and CDR2 SYDVKM. There are 16 residues in the CDR3. J lost 0 bases, V lost 6 bases, and 9 bases had no gene match. In DNA form, the CDR3 reads TGTGCCAGCAGGGGGGGGACAGGATACATGAACACTGAAGCTTTCTTT. Its protein product is CASRGGTGYMNTEAFF.

This chain joins TRBV6-5 and TRBJ1-1; 8 nucleotides match TRBD1. Germline CDR1 MNHEY, CDR2 SVGAGI. The CDR3 runs 15 residues. J gave up 3 bases and V 2 bases, and 5 bases lay outside the gene matches. For the CDR3, the DNA is TGTGCCAGCAGTTACGGTGACAGGGGAGACACTGAAGCTTTCTTT. Protein: CASSYGDRGDTEAFF.

The V gene is TRBV10-3, the J gene TRBJ2-7; D might be TRBD2 (5 bases). Germline V gene data show CDR1 as ENHRY and CDR2 as SYGVKD. V was shortened by 4 bases and J by 3 bases, with 16 bases between the two germline ends. The CDR3 covers 15 residues. CDR3 nucleotides: TGTGCCATCAGTGGAGAGGGTCAAGGTCTCTACGAGCAGTACTTC. This sequence encodes CAISGEGQGLYEQYF.

The rearrangement joins TRBV2 to TRBJ1-2; TRBD1 agrees at 7 bases. Germline V gene sequence: CDR1 SNHLY, CDR2 FYNNEI. The CDR3 totals 13 residues. With 6 bases clipped from V and 3 bases from J, the junction kept 4 bases outside the gene matches. As DNA, the CDR3 is TGTGCCAGCAGGTCAACAGGGGACTATGGCTACACCTTC. It is translated as CASRSTGDYGYTF.

The chain is built from TRBV18 and TRBJ1-2; TRBD1 aligns across 9 bases. The V segment lost 3 bases and the J segment 8 bases; nucleotides outside the gene matches: 10. The CDR3 spans 15 residues. The V gene's germline CDR1 is KGHSH and CDR2 LQKENI. The CDR3 nucleotides read TGTGCCAGCTCACCCTCCGGGACAGGGTACGACGGCTACACCTTC. Its translation: CASSPSGTGYDGYTF.

This chain connects TRBV7-2 to TRBJ1-5; perhaps TRBD1 as D (6 bases). This CDR3 is 17 amino acids long. The V gene lost 0 bases and the J gene lost 0 bases, with 12 bases spanning the gap. Germline values: CDR1 SGHTA, CDR2 FQGNSA. The CDR3 is CASSLARGTPSNQPQHF. The CDR3 nucleotides are TGTGCCAGCAGCTTAGCGAGGGGGACACCTAGCAATCAGCCCCAGCATTTT.

The rearrangement uses TRBV5-1 and TRBJ1-1; the D gene is possibly TRBD1 (5 bases). This CDR3 comprises 17 residues. Trimming stripped 0 bases from V and 6 bases from J, with 21 bases between. The germline V gene has CDR1 SGHRS and CDR2 YFSETQ. The CDR3 here is CASSLVLVGDYSAEAFF. The CDR3 nucleotides are TGCGCCAGCAGCTTGGTCCTGGTTGGGGACTACTCGGCTGAAGCTTTCTTT. The full variable domain, completed using reference TRBV5-1 and TRBJ1-1, is KAGVTQTPRYLIKTRGQQVTLSCSPISGHRSVSWYQQTPGQGLQFLFEYFSETQRNKGNFPGRFSGRQFSNSRSEMNVSTLELGDSALYLCASSLVLVGDYSAEAFFGQGTRLTVV.

V and J are TRBV3-1 (or the pseudogene TRBV3-2) and TRBJ1-1; D not resolved. From germline, CDR1 is LGHDT and CDR2 YNNKEL (reference sequence). V was pared by 8 bases and J by 0 bases, with 13 bases between. The CDR3 runs to 14 residues. CDR3 DNA sequence: TGTGCCAGCGAAGACAAGATGATGAACACTGAAGCTTTCTTT. This translates into CASEDKMMNTEAFF.

This sequence joins TRBV9 and TRBJ1-3; maybe TRBD1 (5 bases). Per germline, CDR1 SGDLS and CDR2 YYNGEE. Trimming shortened V by 3 bases and J by 0 bases, and 16 bases separated the two germline ends. This CDR3 has 17 residues. The CDR3, as DNA: TGTGCCAGCAGCGCGGGGGATGCAGCCCGCTCTGGAAACACCATATATTTT. Protein product: CASSAGDAARSGNTIYF.

V usage is TRBV12-3 or TRBV12-4 and J usage is TRBJ2-7, with D uncertain. CDR3 size: 13 residues. Between the trimmed V and J ends, which lost 8 bases and 0 bases, there was a span of 11 bases. The CDR3 reads CASALSSSYEQYF. The CDR3 DNA sequence: TGTGCCAGCGCCCTTTCCAGCTCCTACGAGCAGTACTTC.

This chain connects TRBV12-3 or TRBV12-4 to TRBJ2-1; no firm D call. Trimming cost V 1 base and J 9 bases, with 4 bases left between them. The CDR3 extends over 11 amino acids. The chain's CDR3 is CASSLGSEQFF. The CDR3 nucleotides read TGTGCCAGCAGTTTAGGTAGTGAGCAGTTCTTC.

The chain couples TRBV19 to TRBJ1-1; TRBD1 matches 7 bases. The CDR3 spans 15 residues. V shed 1 base, J shed 7 bases, and the junction held 9 bases outside the gene matches. CDR1 and CDR2 (germline): LNHDA, SQIVND (reference sequence). CDR3 nucleotides: TGTGCCAGTAGTATAGGAGGGGGCCTGCCTAATGAAGCTTTCTTT. Translation: CASSIGGGLPNEAFF. Full variable domain (missing parts from reference TRBV19 and TRBJ1-1): DGGITQSPKYLFRKEGQNVTLSCEQNLNHDAMYWYRQDPGQGLRLIYYSQIVNDFQKGDIAEGYSVSREKKESFPLTVTSAQKNPTAFYLCASSIGGGLPNEAFFGQGTRLTVV.

The CDR3 is CASSQLRGPAYEQYF. In DNA form, the CDR3 reads TGTGCCAGCAGCCAACTCAGGGGACCAGCCTACGAGCAGTACTTC. The chain recombines TRBV3-1 (or the pseudogene TRBV3-2) with TRBJ2-7, with a weak D call TRBD1 (6 bases). Trimming shortened V by 2 bases and J by 2 bases, and 13 bases separated the two germline ends. The CDR3 totals 15 residues. Germline CDR1 is LGHDT and CDR2 is YNNKEL (reference sequence).